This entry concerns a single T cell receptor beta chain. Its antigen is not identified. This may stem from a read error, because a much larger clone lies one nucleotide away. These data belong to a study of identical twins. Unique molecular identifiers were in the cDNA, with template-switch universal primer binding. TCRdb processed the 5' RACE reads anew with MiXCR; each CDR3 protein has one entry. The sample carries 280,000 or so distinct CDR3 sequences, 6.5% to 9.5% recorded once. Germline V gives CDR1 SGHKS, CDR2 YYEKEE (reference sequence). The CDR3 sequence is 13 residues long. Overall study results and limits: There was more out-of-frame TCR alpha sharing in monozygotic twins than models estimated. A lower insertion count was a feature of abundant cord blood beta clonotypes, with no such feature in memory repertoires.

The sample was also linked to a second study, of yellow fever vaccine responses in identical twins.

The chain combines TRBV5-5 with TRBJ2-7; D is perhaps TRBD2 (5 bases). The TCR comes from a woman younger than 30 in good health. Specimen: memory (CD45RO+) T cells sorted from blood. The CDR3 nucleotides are TGTGCCATCAGCCCCGGGGTGGTCTACGAGCAGTACTTC. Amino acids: CAISPGVVYEQYF.